This T cell receptor (beta chain) was retrieved from a study of human T cells and chemical hapten exposure. In this sample, this clonotype turned up a few times. CDR1 and CDR2 from the germline V gene are SGHDN and FVKESK. The CDR3 spans 11 residues. The V gene lost 4 bases and the J gene lost 8 bases, with 6 bases spanning the gap. TCRdb itself ran the RACE reads through MiXCR, one entry per CDR3 protein. The sample has some 87,000 distinct CDR3 sequences; approximately 10% are singletons. The sample's time point: patch test 1, 2 weeks after DPC sensitization. Treatment indicated: therapeutic diphenylcyclopropenone sensitization with weekly scalp DPC.

This chain uses TRBV14 with TRBJ2-1; D ambiguous. The source is a woman between 45 and 60 years old with alopecia areata. Some clones in this sample may be carry-over from other donors' samples. This specimen was whole blood, taken in connection with sensitization to the hapten diphenylcyclopropenone (DPC). The CDR3 here is CASSRSDEQFF. The CDR3 DNA is TGTGCCAGCAGCCGAAGTGATGAGCAGTTCTTC.